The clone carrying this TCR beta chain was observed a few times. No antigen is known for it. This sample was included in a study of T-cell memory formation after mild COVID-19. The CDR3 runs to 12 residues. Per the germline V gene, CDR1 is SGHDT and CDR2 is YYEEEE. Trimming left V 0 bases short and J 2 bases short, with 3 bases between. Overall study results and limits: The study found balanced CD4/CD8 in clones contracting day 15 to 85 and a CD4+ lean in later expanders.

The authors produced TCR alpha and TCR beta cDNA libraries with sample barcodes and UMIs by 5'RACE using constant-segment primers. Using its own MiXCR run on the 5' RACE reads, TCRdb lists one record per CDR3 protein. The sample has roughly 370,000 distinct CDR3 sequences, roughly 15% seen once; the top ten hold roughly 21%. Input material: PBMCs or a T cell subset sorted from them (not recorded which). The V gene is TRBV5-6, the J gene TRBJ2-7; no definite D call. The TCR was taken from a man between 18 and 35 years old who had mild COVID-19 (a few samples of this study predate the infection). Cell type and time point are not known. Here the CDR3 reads CASSLAPYEQYV. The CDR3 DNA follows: TGTGCCAGCAGCTTGGCTCCCTACGAGCAGTACGTC.